The rows below give T cell receptor beta chains drawn from one sample of a study of T cell changes during pregnancy in multiple sclerosis. Sequenced by immunoSEQ multiplex PCR; TCRdb stores in-frame clones only, minus some. The sample includes 60,000 to 70,000 clones, about 90% of them seen just once. Here the sequenced sample was peripheral blood, taken in the third trimester of pregnancy. The receptors were sampled from a female donor in good health, enrolled as a control in a pregnancy study. CDR3s include the opening cysteine and the closing phenylalanine or tryptophan. A D gene is named only where the DNA matches it firmly. Clone size is not always given. Where it is, it says once, few, many or a class for expanded clones.

V gene,clone size,J gene,D gene,CDR3 DNA,CDR3 protein
TRBV12-5,NA,TRBJ1-5,TRBD1,TGTGCTAGTGATACAGGGGGCGGCAATCAGCCCCAGCATTTT,CASDTGGGNQPQHF
TRBV25-1,NA,TRBJ1-5,NA,TGTGCCAGCAAGGGAGGAGGTCAGCCCCAGCATTTT,CASKGGGQPQHF
TRBV6-6,NA,TRBJ2-7,NA,TGTGCCAGCAGTTACCCGGGCTACGAGCAGTACTTC,CASSYPGYEQYF
TRBV9,NA,TRBJ2-3,NA,TGTGCCAGCAGCGCCATTCGGGGGAGTTACACAGATACGCAGTATTTT,CASSAIRGSYTDTQYF
TRBV30,NA,TRBJ1-2,NA,TGTGCCTGGAGTCGGGGGAACTATGGCTACACCTTC,CAWSRGNYGYTF
TRBV4-3,NA,TRBJ1-4,NA,TGCGCCAGCAGCCAAGGCAATAGCGGGAATGAAAAACTGTTTTTT,CASSQGNSGNEKLFF
TRBV14,NA,TRBJ1-2,NA,TGTGCCAGCAGCCAAGTTTCAGGGATCATCTATGGCTACACCTTC,CASSQVSGIIYGYTF
TRBV5-4,NA,TRBJ2-7,TRBD1,TGTGCCAGCAAGGCCGGGACAGGGGAAAAGGGCTCCTACGAGCAGTACTTC,CASKAGTGEKGSYEQYF
TRBV6-5,NA,TRBJ1-2,TRBD1,TGTGCCAGCAGTTACTCATCAGGGGGCGCTTTTGGCTACACCTTC,CASSYSSGGAFGYTF
TRBV19,once,TRBJ1-5,NA,TGTGCCAGTAGTCTTGGCCTGAGCAATCAGCCCCAGCATTTT,CASSLGLSNQPQHF
TRBV2,NA,TRBJ2-1,NA,TGTGCCAGCAGTCCTTACAATGAGCAGTTCTTC,CASSPYNEQFF
TRBV6-1,NA,TRBJ1-6,NA,TGTGCCAGCTTGGGGCAAATCTCCTATAATTCACCCCTCCACTTT,CASLGQISYNSPLHF
TRBV4-3,NA,TRBJ2-5,TRBD2,TGCGCCAGCAGCCAAGAGTATCTAGCGGGGGGGCAGCGAGACGAGACCCAGTACTTC,CASSQEYLAGGQRDETQYF
TRBV9,NA,TRBJ2-1,TRBD2,TGTGCCAGCAGCGTCAAACTAGCGGGGGGGCGGTATGAGCAGTTCTTC,CASSVKLAGGRYEQFF
TRBV12-5,NA,TRBJ1-3,TRBD1,TGTGCTAGTGGTTTGGGACAGGGGACTGGAAACACCATATATTTT,CASGLGQGTGNTIYF
TRBV18,NA,TRBJ1-6,NA,TGTGCCAGCTCCCCCGATGAGGCTTCACCCCTCCACTTT,CASSPDEASPLHF
TRBV7-9,NA,TRBJ2-3,NA,TGTGCCAGCAGCGTCGACTCGGGTACGCAGTATTTT,CASSVDSGTQYF
TRBV4-3,few,TRBJ2-2,NA,TGCGCCAGCAGCCAAGATTTGGCCCAGAACACCGGGGAGCTGTTTTTT,CASSQDLAQNTGELFF
TRBV5-4,once,TRBJ2-3,NA,TGTGCCAGCAGCCTAAACAGGGTCACAGATACGCAGTATTTT,CASSLNRVTDTQYF
TRBV5-4,medium-sized,TRBJ1-3,TRBD1,TGTGCCAGCAGCTTGGAACCGACAGGGGTTGGAAACACCATATATTTT,CASSLEPTGVGNTIYF
TRBV27,NA,TRBJ2-1,NA,TGTGCCAGCAGCCCGGGGGATGAGCAGTTCTTC,CASSPGDEQFF
TRBV4-2,NA,TRBJ1-6,NA,TGTGCCAGCAGCCAAGTCGTGGCGGGGAGCTCCTATAATTCACCCCTCCACTTT,CASSQVVAGSSYNSPLHF
TRBV28,NA,TRBJ1-5,TRBD1,TGTGCCAGCAGTAAGACAGGGACCGACAATCAGCCCCAGCATTTT,CASSKTGTDNQPQHF
TRBV7-9,NA,TRBJ1-6,NA,TGTGCCAGCAGCTTAGGAGAGGGCTATAATTCACCCCTCCACTTT,CASSLGEGYNSPLHF
TRBV12-5,NA,TRBJ1-1,NA,TGTGCTAGTGGTTTGGTACGGCAGGGTTGGAACACTGAAGCTTTCTTT,CASGLVRQGWNTEAFF
TRBV5-1,NA,TRBJ1-1,NA,TGCGCCAGCAGCTCAAAGCTGAACACTGAAGCTTTCTTT,CASSSKLNTEAFF
TRBV7-2,NA,TRBJ1-1,TRBD1,TGTGCCAGCAGCTATACAGGGGGTGGGAACACTGAAGCTTTCTTT,CASSYTGGGNTEAFF
TRBV7-9,NA,TRBJ1-1,NA,TGTGCCAGCAGCTTAGGAATGGGCCTGAACACTGAAGCTTTCTTT,CASSLGMGLNTEAFF
TRBV4-2,NA,TRBJ1-4,NA,TGTGCCAGCAGCCAAGATCGTACAGGGCTGGGAAAACTGTTTTTT,CASSQDRTGLGKLFF
TRBV7-6,NA,TRBJ1-1,NA,TGTGCCAGCAGCCCTCCCGGCACTGAAGCTTTCTTT,CASSPPGTEAFF
TRBV27,once,TRBJ2-1,TRBD1,TGTGCCAGCAGTCACGCCCGGACAGGGAATGAGCAGTTCTTC,CASSHARTGNEQFF
TRBV6-6,NA,TRBJ2-7,NA,TGTACCAGCAGTTCTCGGGACATCTACGAGCAGTACTTC,CTSSSRDIYEQYF
TRBV28,NA,TRBJ1-1,NA,TGTGCCAGTATCGGGGGGACACTTGTCACTGAAGCTTTCTTT,CASIGGTLVTEAFF
TRBV9,NA,TRBJ2-7,TRBD2,TGTGCCAGCAGCCCCCGGGGGGGGGCCGGGGGTAAGCAGTACTTC,CASSPRGGAGGKQYF
TRBV2,NA,TRBJ1-5,NA,TGTGCCAGCAGTAGCACCAATCAGCCCCAGCATTTT,CASSSTNQPQHF
TRBV15,NA,TRBJ2-3,TRBD2,TGTGCCACCAGCAGAGATTGGGAAGCGGGGGACACAGATACGCAGTATTTT,CATSRDWEAGDTDTQYF
TRBV6-6,once,TRBJ1-4,TRBD1,TGTGCCAGCAGTTACCGGGACAGTCTGGAAAAACTGTTTTTT,CASSYRDSLEKLFF